This T cell receptor (beta chain) was found in a study of beta chain features in type 1 diabetes. The sample holds a few counts of this clone. Sequencing targeted expressed TCRB transcripts, as all isolated RNA had been reverse transcribed. Here immunoSEQ multiplex PCR was the method, and the copy in TCRdb shows in-frame clones only, minus some. Of about 150,000 clones in the sample, over 7.5% were seen once. V was pared by 4 bases and J by 0 bases, with 6 bases between. The CDR3 spans 14 residues. Germline V lookup: CDR1 SGHTA, CDR2 FQGNSA. The sequence came from a young man in good health. Sequencing was carried out using central memory CD4+ T cells from blood. This chain connects TRBV7-2 to TRBJ2-2; no clear D gene. CDR3 DNA sequence: TGTGCCAGCAGCTATACTCCGAACACCGGGGAGCTGTTTTTT. This codes for CASSYTPNTGELFF.